This passage covers 24 T cell receptor beta chains from one sample sequenced in a study of T cells in Graves' hyperthyroidism and ophthalmopathy. Researchers took RNA transcripts and amplified the TCR beta CDR3 regions from them. First-round RT-PCR of the TCR CDR3 relied on the HTBI primer set. Each CDR3 protein gets one entry after TCRdb re-called the multiplex PCR reads with MiXCR. This repertoire shows approximately 400,000 distinct CDR3 sequences, approximately 14% found once; its top ten account for 13% to 15%. The sample was blood. Receptors were obtained from a woman aged 18-35 years with Graves' hyperthyroidism.

Regarding this clonotype: Germline and junction disagree at one end, which may indicate a read error. The genes are TRBV12-3 or TRBV12-4 and TRBJ2-1, with D possibly matching TRBD2 (5 bases). The CDR3 has 15 amino acids. CDR3 nucleotide sequence: TGTGCCAGCAGTTTGTCGGGGAGCTCCTACAGTGAGCAGTTCTTC. Its protein product is CASSLSGSSYSEQFF.

CDR3 protein: CSARVQLNYGYTF. The CDR3 coding sequence is TGCAGTGCTAGGGTACAGCTTAACTATGGCTACACCTTC. The chain joins TRBV20-1 to TRBJ1-2; D is uncertain. This CDR3 is 13 amino acids long. V shed 3 bases and J shed 1 base, with 9 bases lying between them. The germline V gene encodes CDR1 DFQATT and CDR2 SNEGSKA (reference sequence).

This rearrangement joins TRBV2 to TRBJ1-1, with 12 bases identical to TRBD1. The CDR3 has 16 amino acids. V was pared by 6 bases and J by 0 bases, with 5 bases of the junction left unmatched. In germline, CDR1 is SNHLY, CDR2 FYNNEI. The CDR3 region has the DNA TGTGCCAGCAGGGCCGGGACAGGGGGCCTGAACACTGAAGCTTTCTTT. Encoded protein: CASRAGTGGLNTEAFF.

J is TRBJ2-7 and V is TRBV7-2; D is unresolved. V was pared by 2 bases and J by 7 bases, with 18 bases between. The germline CDR1 and CDR2 sequences are SGHTA and FQGNSA. The CDR3 runs 15 residues. For the CDR3, the DNA is TGTGCCAGCAGCTTAAACCCCCCACCTTTGGAAGAGCAGTACTTC. As protein: CASSLNPPPLEEQYF.

There are many counts of this clonotype. The chain couples TRBV5-1 to TRBJ2-3; 8 bases are shared with TRBD2. V lost 2 bases and J lost 2; bases outside the gene matches: 7. Germline CDR1 SGHRS, CDR2 YFSETQ. This CDR3 region has 16 residues. CDR3 loop: CASSLGLAGLTDTQYF. For the CDR3, the DNA is TGCGCCAGCAGCTTAGGCCTAGCGGGCCTCACAGATACGCAGTATTTT.

This clonotype showed up just a few times. V and J are TRBV19 and TRBJ1-1; the D is unclear. Germline loops: CDR1 LNHDA, CDR2 SQIVND (reference sequence). The V gene lost 7 bases and the J gene lost 5 bases, with 11 bases spanning the gap. The CDR3 spans 12 residues. The CDR3 DNA follows: TGTGCCAGTACAATTGGGGTTACTGAAGCTTTCTTT. It encodes CASTIGVTEAFF.

The J gene is TRBJ2-7, the V gene TRBV10-3, with 7 bases aligning to TRBD1. This CDR3 comprises 13 residues. The junction had 5 bases not matched to a gene; V was cut back by 6 bases and J by 3 bases. Germline V lookup: CDR1 ENHRY, CDR2 SYGVKD. CDR3 sequence reads: CAIRPGQVYEQYF. CDR3 coding DNA: TGTGCCATCAGACCCGGACAGGTCTACGAGCAGTACTTC.

This clonotype was seen more than once but under ten times. The chain links TRBV4-1 to TRBJ2-5; TRBD2 might be the D (5 bases). V was shortened by 2 bases and J by 5 bases, with 9 bases between the two germline ends. CDR1 is MGHRA, CDR2 YSYEKL, per germline. The CDR3 covers 13 residues. The CDR3: CASSQTRGETQYF. The CDR3 bases are TGCGCCAGCAGCCAAACCCGCGGGGAGACCCAGTACTTC.

This clonotype appeared a few times. J is TRBJ2-2 and V is TRBV10-3; no clear D gene. From germline, CDR1 is ENHRY and CDR2 SYGVKD. Trimming took 5 bases from V and 2 from J, leaving 3 bases between them. The CDR3 is made up of 12 amino acids. The CDR3, as DNA: TGTGCCATCAGTACCAACACCGGGGAGCTGTTTTTT. It yields the protein CAISTNTGELFF.

Ten or more counts support this clonotype. The chain recombines TRBV28 with TRBJ2-1; possible D gene TRBD1, 5 bases. Trimming cost V 7 bases and J 0 bases, with 10 bases left between them. The CDR3 length is 14 residues. CDR1 is MDHEN, CDR2 SYDVKM, per germline. CDR3 region: CASKQESSYNEQFF. Written as DNA, the CDR3 is TGTGCCAGCAAACAGGAGAGCTCCTACAATGAGCAGTTCTTC.

This clonotype was observed many times. The V gene is TRBV7-6, the J gene TRBJ2-3, with D hard to call. Germline V CDR1 and CDR2: SGHVS, FNYEAQ. CDR3 length equals 15 residues. V was trimmed by 0 bases and J by 1 base, leaving 8 bases between them. This chain's CDR3 is CASSLAPGGTDTQYF. CDR3 DNA sequence: TGTGCCAGCAGCTTAGCCCCTGGCGGCACAGATACGCAGTATTTT.

This clonotype has ten or more counts. This chain joins TRBV6-2 or TRBV6-3 and TRBJ1-2, with D possibly TRBD1 on 6 matching bases. CDR3 length: 14 residues. V lost 5 bases and J 8 bases, leaving 18 bases between the germline ends. Germline CDR1 reads MNHEY; CDR2 reads SVGEGT. CDR3 loop: CASSMTSGAGGYTF. The CDR3 nucleotides are TGTGCCAGCAGTATGACCTCGGGGGCCGGAGGCTACACCTTC.

This chain connects TRBV5-1 to TRBJ2-1, with 9 bases aligning to TRBD1. V shed 4 bases and J 3 bases; nucleotides not matched to a gene: 8. CDR1 and CDR2 (germline): SGHRS, YFSETQ. The CDR3 sequence is 16 residues long. CDR3 amino acids: CASSPRQGGDYNEQFF. Written as DNA, the CDR3 is TGCGCCAGCAGCCCGAGACAGGGGGGAGACTACAATGAGCAGTTCTTC.

This clonotype was found a few times. The chain joins TRBV18 to TRBJ2-5; D could derive from TRBD1 or TRBD2 (6 bases each). This CDR3 spans 16 amino acids. Deletions cut 6 bases from V and 5 bases from J, with 22 bases between. Per germline, CDR1 KGHSH and CDR2 LQKENI. The CDR3 coding sequence is TGTGCCAGCTCCCTCAAAAAGGGGGGCAGTGAGGAGACCCAGTACTTC. Its protein product is CASSLKKGGSEETQYF.

This clonotype was detected ten times or more. This rearrangement joins TRBV27 to TRBJ1-5, with 10 bases matching TRBD1. This CDR3 has 20 residues. The V gene's germline CDR1 is MNHEY and CDR2 SMNVEV (reference sequence). The J segment lost 0 bases and the V segment lost 3 bases, leaving 14 bases of the junction unmatched. The CDR3 protein is CASSFARGQGRPSSNQPQHF. The CDR3 coding sequence is TGTGCCAGCAGTTTCGCTAGGGGACAGGGGAGACCCTCTAGCAATCAGCCCCAGCATTTT.

This clonotype was recorded at least ten times. CDR3 DNA sequence: TGTGCCAGCGATACAGGGGAGGCTTTCTTT. This gives the protein CASDTGEAFF. This chain links TRBV2 with TRBJ1-1; 7 positions match TRBD1. Germline CDR1 SNHLY, CDR2 FYNNEI. The CDR3 contains 10 residues. J was trimmed by 11 bases and V by 8 bases; bases with no gene match: 5.

V and J are TRBV9 and TRBJ1-3; tentatively, D is TRBD1 (5 bases). V shed 3 bases and J shed 8 bases, with 18 bases lying between them. The germline V gene has CDR1 SGDLS and CDR2 YYNGEE. The CDR3 runs to 15 residues. CDR3 amino acids: CASSGPGDYRDTIYF. The CDR3 coding sequence is TGTGCCAGCAGCGGACCGGGGGATTATAGGGACACCATATATTTT. Full variable domain (missing parts from reference TRBV9 and TRBJ1-3): DSGVTQTPKHLITATGQRVTLRCSPRSGDLSVYWYQQSLDQGLQFLIQYYNGEERAKGNILERFSAQQFPDLHSELNLSSLELGDSALYFCASSGPGDYRDTIYFGEGSWLTVV.

This clonotype was counted between two and nine times. Being one base from a much bigger clone, this may be a read error. The chain has TRBV7-3 and TRBJ2-1; 9 positions match TRBD2. V was pared by 5 bases and J by 2 bases, with 13 bases of the junction left unmatched. Germline CDR1 reads SGHTA; CDR2 reads FQGTGA. The CDR3 covers 18 residues. CDR3 in amino acids: CASSNTSGSYRPYNEQFF. Here the CDR3 DNA reads TGTGCCAGCAGCAACACTAGCGGGTCGTATCGGCCCTACAATGAGCAGTTCTTC.

The chain links TRBV7-9 to TRBJ2-7; D is uncertain. Germline V gene lookup returns CDR1 SEHNR and CDR2 FQNEAQ (reference sequence). The CDR3 has 13 amino acids. The V and J ends lost 5 bases and 1 base respectively, with 9 bases between them. The CDR3 loop reads CASSRGKSYEQYF. The CDR3 DNA follows: TGTGCCAGCAGCCGCGGAAAGTCCTACGAGCAGTACTTC.

This clonotype was counted ten times or more. This chain uses TRBV27 with TRBJ1-5; D unclear. The germline V gene encodes CDR1 MNHEY and CDR2 SMNVEV (reference sequence). The V end was cut by 3 bases, the J end by 6 bases, with 12 bases between. This CDR3 contains 14 residues. The CDR3 sequence: CASSFATSGQPQHF. The CDR3 region has the DNA TGTGCCAGCAGTTTTGCCACCTCGGGTCAGCCCCAGCATTTT.

This clonotype came up once. The chain joins TRBV7-9 to TRBJ2-5, with a tentative D call TRBD2 (6 bases). The CDR3 spans 14 residues. Germline-derived CDR1 and CDR2 are SEHNR and FQNEAQ (reference sequence). The V end lost 11 bases, the J end lost 0 bases, and 16 bases lay between the germline ends. The CDR3 DNA is TGTGCCGGTGGGGGACTTTCGTACCAAGAGACCCAGTACTTC. Translating it yields CAGGGLSYQETQYF.

A few counts support this clonotype. The rearrangement links TRBV4-2 to TRBJ1-1; 10 positions match TRBD1. The V gene's germline CDR1 is LGHNA and CDR2 YNFKEQ. With 2 bases clipped from V and 5 bases from J, the junction kept 8 bases outside the gene matches. The CDR3 spans 16 residues. As DNA, the CDR3 is TGTGCCAGCAGCCAAAGACAGGGGGCGTTAGGAACTGAAGCTTTCTTT. It yields the protein CASSQRQGALGTEAFF.

This clonotype was found many times. This chain connects TRBV6-1 to TRBJ1-1; possibly TRBD1 for D (5 bases). CDR1 and CDR2 from the germline V gene are MNHNS and SASEGT. V lost 6 bases and J lost 3, with 17 bases in between. The CDR3 contains 15 residues. The CDR3 sequence: CASRVLQGSYTEAFF. The CDR3 coding sequence is TGTGCCAGCAGAGTTCTTCAGGGTTCGTACACTGAAGCTTTCTTT.

V gene TRBV10-3 combines with J gene TRBJ2-1; D possibly corresponds to TRBD2 (6 bases). This CDR3 contains 13 residues. CDR1 and CDR2 (germline): ENHRY, SYGVKD. V gave up 3 bases and J gave up 8 bases, with 11 bases separating them. DNA of the CDR3: TGTGCCATCAGTGAAACTAGCTTCTATGAGCAGTTCTTC. Protein sequence: CAISETSFYEQFF.